The clone carrying this TCR beta chain came up a few times. Its antigen remains unknown. This specimen comes from a study of T cells after yellow fever vaccination. Study as a whole: When fractions had low cell numbers, they were prepared with SMART-Seq v4 Ultra Low Input.

Study-wide results and caveats: Weaker in magnitude, the secondary response showed a faster peak on day 5 versus 15. Repertoires sorted by FACS could include abundant clonotypes that are contaminants from the bulk population.

A universal primer site and UMIs were added as TCR cDNA was made by 5'RACE template switching. TCRdb re-called the 5' RACE reads through MiXCR, storing one row per CDR3 protein. Here the sample spans hundreds of thousands of distinct CDR3 sequences, 8.7% being singletons. V was clipped by 0 bases and J by 6 bases, with 11 bases between them. Looked up from germline, CDR1 is SGDLS and CDR2 is YYNGEE. This CDR3 is 14 amino acids long. The source of this sequence is a man younger than 30 who received the YFV17D yellow fever vaccine. Sample: PBMCs, taken on the day of the first yellow fever vaccination. The chain uses TRBV9 and TRBJ2-3; D gene uncertain. In DNA form, the CDR3 reads TGTGCCAGCAGCGTAGCCACAGCTTGGGATACGCAGTATTTT. Translating gives CASSVATAWDTQYF.